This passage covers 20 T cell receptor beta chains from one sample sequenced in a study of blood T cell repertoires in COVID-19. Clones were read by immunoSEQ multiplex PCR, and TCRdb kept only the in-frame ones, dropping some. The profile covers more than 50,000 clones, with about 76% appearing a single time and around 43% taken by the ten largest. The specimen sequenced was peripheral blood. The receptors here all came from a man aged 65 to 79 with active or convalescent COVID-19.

As DNA, the CDR3 is TGTGCCAGCAGCTTAGTGGCTAGCGGGTACAATGAGCAGTTCTTC. It specifies CASSLVASGYNEQFF. This sequence joins TRBV7-2 and TRBJ2-1; the match to TRBD2 covers 8 bases. Losses at the gene ends were 1 base for V and 4 bases for J; bases not matched to a gene: 3. This CDR3 region has 15 residues. Germline CDR1 and CDR2: SGHTA and FQGNSA.

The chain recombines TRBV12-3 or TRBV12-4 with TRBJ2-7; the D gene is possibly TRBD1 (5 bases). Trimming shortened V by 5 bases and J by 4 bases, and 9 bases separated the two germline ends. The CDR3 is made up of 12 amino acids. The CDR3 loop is CASSLSGYEQYF. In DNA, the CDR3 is TGTGCCAGCAGTCTGTCAGGGTACGAGCAGTACTTC.

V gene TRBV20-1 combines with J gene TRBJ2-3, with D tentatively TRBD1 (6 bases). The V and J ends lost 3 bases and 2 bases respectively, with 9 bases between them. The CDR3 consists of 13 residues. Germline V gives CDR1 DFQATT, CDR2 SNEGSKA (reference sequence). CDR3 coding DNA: TGCAGTGCTAGTACAGGGACCACAGATACGCAGTATTTT. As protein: CSASTGTTDTQYF.

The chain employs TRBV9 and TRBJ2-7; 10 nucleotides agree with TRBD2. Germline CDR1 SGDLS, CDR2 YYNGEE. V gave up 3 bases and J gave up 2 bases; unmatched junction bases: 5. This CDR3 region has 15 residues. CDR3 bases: TGTGCCAGCAGCGCTAGCGGGGGCCAAACCTACGAGCAGTACTTC. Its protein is CASSASGGQTYEQYF.

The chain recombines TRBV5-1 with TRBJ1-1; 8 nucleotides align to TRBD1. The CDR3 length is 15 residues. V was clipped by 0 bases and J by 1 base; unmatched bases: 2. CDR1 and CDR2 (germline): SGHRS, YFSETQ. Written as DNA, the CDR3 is TGCGCCAGCAGCTTGGACGGACAGGGGAACACTGAAGCTTTCTTT. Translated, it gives CASSLDGQGNTEAFF.

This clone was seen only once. The DNA of the CDR3 is TGTGCCAGCAGCTCCTCTTACGAGCAGTACTTC. Its translation: CASSSSYEQYF. V usage is TRBV11-2 and J usage is TRBJ2-7; no firm D call. The germline gives CDR1 SGHAT, CDR2 FQNNGV. V was trimmed by 4 bases and J by 4 bases, leaving 5 bases between them. This CDR3 is 11 amino acids long.

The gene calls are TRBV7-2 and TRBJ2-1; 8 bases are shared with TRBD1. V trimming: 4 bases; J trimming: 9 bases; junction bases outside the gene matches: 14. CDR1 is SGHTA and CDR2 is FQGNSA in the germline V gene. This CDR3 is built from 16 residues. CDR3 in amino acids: CASSSGPGQGAREQFF. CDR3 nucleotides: TGTGCCAGCAGCTCAGGACCGGGGCAGGGGGCTCGTGAGCAGTTCTTC.

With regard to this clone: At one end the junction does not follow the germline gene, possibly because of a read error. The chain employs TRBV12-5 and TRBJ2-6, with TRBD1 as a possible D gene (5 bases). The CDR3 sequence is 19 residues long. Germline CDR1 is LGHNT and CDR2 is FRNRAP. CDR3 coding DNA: TGTGCTTGTGGTCACTGGGATTTGCAGGACAAAGGTCGGGCCAACGTCCTGACTTTC. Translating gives CACGHWDLQDKGRANVLTF. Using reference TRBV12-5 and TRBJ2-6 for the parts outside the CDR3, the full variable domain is DARVTQTPRHKVTEMGQEVTMRCQPILGHNTVFWYRQTMMQGLELLAYFRNRAPLDDSGMPKDRFSAEMPDATLATLKIQPSEPRDSAVYFCACGHWDLQDKGRANVLTFGAGSRLTVL.

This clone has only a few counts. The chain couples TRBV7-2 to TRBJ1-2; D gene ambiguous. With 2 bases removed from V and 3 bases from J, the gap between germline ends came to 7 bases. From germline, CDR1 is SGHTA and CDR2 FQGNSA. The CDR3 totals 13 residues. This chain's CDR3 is CASSLYQDYGYTF. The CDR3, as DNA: TGTGCCAGCAGCTTATATCAGGACTATGGCTACACCTTC.

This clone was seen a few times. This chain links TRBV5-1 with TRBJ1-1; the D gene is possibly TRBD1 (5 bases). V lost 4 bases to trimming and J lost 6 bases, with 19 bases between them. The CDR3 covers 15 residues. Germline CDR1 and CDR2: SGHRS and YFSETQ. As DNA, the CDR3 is TGCGCCAGCAGCCCCTCCGGGACTAAGGCGTCTGAAGCTTTCTTT. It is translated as CASSPSGTKASEAFF.

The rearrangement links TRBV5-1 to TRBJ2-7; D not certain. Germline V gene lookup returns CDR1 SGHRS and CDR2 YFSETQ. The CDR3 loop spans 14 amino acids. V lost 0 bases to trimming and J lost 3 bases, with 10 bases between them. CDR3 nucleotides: TGCGCCAGCAGCTTGGGGTCAGGTGTCTACGAGCAGTACTTC. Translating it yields CASSLGSGVYEQYF.

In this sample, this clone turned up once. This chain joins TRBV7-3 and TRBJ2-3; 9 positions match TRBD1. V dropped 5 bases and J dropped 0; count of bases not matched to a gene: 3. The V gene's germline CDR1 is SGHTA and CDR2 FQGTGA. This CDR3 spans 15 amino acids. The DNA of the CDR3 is TGTGCCAGCAGCACGGGACAGGGAAGCACAGATACGCAGTATTTT. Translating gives CASSTGQGSTDTQYF.

This CDR3 is CASSIDRRDGYTF. The CDR3 nucleotides read TGTGCCAGCAGCATCGACAGGAGAGACGGCTACACCTTC. The gene calls are TRBV11-2 and TRBJ1-2; possibly TRBD1 for D (6 bases). This CDR3 comprises 13 residues. CDR1 and CDR2 from the germline V gene are SGHAT and FQNNGV. Trimming took 5 bases from V and 8 from J, leaving 15 bases between them.

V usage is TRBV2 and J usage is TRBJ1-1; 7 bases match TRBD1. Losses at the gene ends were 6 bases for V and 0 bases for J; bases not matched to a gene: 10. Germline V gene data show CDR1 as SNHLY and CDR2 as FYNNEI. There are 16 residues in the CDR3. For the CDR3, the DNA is TGTGCCAGCAGCGACCCGCCGGGACAGATGAACACTGAAGCTTTCTTT. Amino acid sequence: CASSDPPGQMNTEAFF.

The CDR3 loop is CASSLYGREQYF. The CDR3 coding sequence is TGTGCCAGCAGTCTTTATGGGCGCGAGCAGTACTTC. The chain is built from TRBV12-3 or TRBV12-4 and TRBJ2-7; the D is unclear. Trimming pared 5 bases from V and 6 bases from J, leaving 11 bases between. This CDR3 spans 12 amino acids.

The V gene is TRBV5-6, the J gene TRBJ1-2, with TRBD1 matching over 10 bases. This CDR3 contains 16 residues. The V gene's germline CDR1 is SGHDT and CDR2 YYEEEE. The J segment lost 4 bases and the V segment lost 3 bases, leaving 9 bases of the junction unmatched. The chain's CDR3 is CASSYRDRGGTYGYTF. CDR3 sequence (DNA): TGTGCCAGCAGCTACCGGGACAGGGGAGGAACCTATGGCTACACCTTC.

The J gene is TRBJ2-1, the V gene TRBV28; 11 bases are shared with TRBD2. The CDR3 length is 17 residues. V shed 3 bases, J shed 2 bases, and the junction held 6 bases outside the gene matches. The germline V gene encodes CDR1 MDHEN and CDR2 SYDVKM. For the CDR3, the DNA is TGTGCCAGCAGTTTTGGTCTAGCGGGAGGTCCCTACAATGAGCAGTTCTTC. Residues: CASSFGLAGGPYNEQFF. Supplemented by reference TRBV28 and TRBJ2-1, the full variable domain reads DVKVTQSSRYLVKRTGEKVFLECVQDMDHENMFWYRQDPGLGLRLIYFSYDVKMKEKGDIPEGYSVSREKKERFSLILESASTNQTSMYLCASSFGLAGGPYNEQFFGPGTRLTVL.

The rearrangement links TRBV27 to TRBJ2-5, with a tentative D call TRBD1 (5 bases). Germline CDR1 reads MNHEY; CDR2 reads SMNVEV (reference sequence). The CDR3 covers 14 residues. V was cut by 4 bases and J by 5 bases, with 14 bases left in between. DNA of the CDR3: TGTGCCAGCAGTTCCTCTAGGGGTGCGGAGACCCAGTACTTC. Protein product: CASSSSRGAETQYF.

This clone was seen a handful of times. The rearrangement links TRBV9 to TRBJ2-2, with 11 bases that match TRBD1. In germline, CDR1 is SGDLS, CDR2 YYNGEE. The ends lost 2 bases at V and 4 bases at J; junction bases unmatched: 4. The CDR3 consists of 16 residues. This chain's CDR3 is CASSVVGTGGTGELFF. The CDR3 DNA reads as TGTGCCAGCAGCGTGGTAGGGACAGGGGGCACCGGGGAGCTGTTTTTT.

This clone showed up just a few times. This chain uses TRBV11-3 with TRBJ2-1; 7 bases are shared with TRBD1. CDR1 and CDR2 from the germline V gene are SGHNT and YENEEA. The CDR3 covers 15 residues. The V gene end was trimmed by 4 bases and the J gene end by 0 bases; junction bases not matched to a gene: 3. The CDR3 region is CASSWDRRSYNEQFF. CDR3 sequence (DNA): TGTGCCAGCAGCTGGGACAGACGCTCCTACAATGAGCAGTTCTTC.